Following are 18 T cell receptor beta chains from one sample sequenced in a study of T-cell reconstitution after alpha-beta-depleted transplantation in children. This sample's TCRbeta library carried unique molecular identifier barcodes. One entry per CDR3 protein, called by TCRdb with MiXCR from the PCR reads. The table records some 300,000 distinct CDR3 sequences, about a tenth of them present only once. The specimen was PBMCs from the stem cell graft donor, collected from the stem cell graft. These receptors originate from a human donor who donated a stem cell graft to a child with acute lymphoblastic leukemia.

The sample holds many counts of this clonotype. The genes are TRBV4-3 and TRBJ2-7; no definite D call. This CDR3 spans 13 amino acids. The germline CDR1 and CDR2 sequences are LGHNA and YSLEER. Trimming removed 1 base at V and 3 bases at J, with 7 bases between. The CDR3 protein is CASSQGTRYEQYF. As DNA, the CDR3 is TGCGCCAGCAGCCAAGGCACCCGCTACGAGCAGTACTTC.

This sequence joins TRBV6-5 and TRBJ1-4; D is unclear. Trimming removed 2 bases at V and 8 bases at J, with 6 bases between. Germline V CDR1 and CDR2: MNHEY, SVGAGI. The CDR3 runs 12 residues. CDR3 amino acids: CASSYDREKLFF. The DNA of the CDR3 is TGTGCCAGCAGTTACGACCGCGAAAAACTGTTTTTT.

This clonotype turned up a few times. The chain links TRBV7-9 to TRBJ2-1; TRBD1 matches at 7 bases. Germline trimming cut 2 bases from V and 0 bases from J; bases unmatched to any gene: 7. The CDR3 is 17 residues long. CDR1 SEHNR and CDR2 FQNEAQ come from the germline V gene (reference sequence). The CDR3 here is CASSLRSAGGSYNEQFF. The CDR3 region has the DNA TGTGCCAGCAGCTTAAGATCGGCAGGGGGCTCCTACAATGAGCAGTTCTTC.

The chain couples TRBV21-1 to TRBJ1-5. TRBV21-1 is a documented pseudogene. CDR3 size: 13 residues. Here the CDR3 DNA reads TGTGCCAGCAGCAAAGATCTTAATCAGCCCCAGCATTTT. Protein sequence: CASSKDLNQPQHF.

This clonotype has a count of ten or more. The chain links TRBV25-1 to TRBJ2-5, with D hard to call. Trimming took 1 base from V and 5 from J, leaving 2 bases between them. Per the germline V gene, CDR1 is MGHDK and CDR2 is SYGVNS. CDR3 size: 11 residues. In DNA, the CDR3 is TGTGCCAGCAGTGAATCCGAGACCCAGTACTTC. This codes for CASSESETQYF.

This clonotype was picked up many times. The J gene is TRBJ2-7, the V gene TRBV4-1; D is possibly TRBD2 (6 bases). Germline values: CDR1 MGHRA, CDR2 YSYEKL. The CDR3 length is 15 residues. V was trimmed by 2 bases and J by 4 bases, leaving 15 bases between them. The CDR3 DNA reads TGCGCCAGCAGCCAACCGACTAGGGGAAAATACGAGCAGTACTTC. Its protein product is CASSQPTRGKYEQYF.

This clonotype has a count of ten or more. The chain links TRBV15 to TRBJ2-1; TRBD2 matches 7 bases. Germline V lookup: CDR1 LNHNV, CDR2 YYDKDF (reference sequence). With 0 bases clipped from V and 4 bases from J, the junction kept 3 bases outside the gene matches. The CDR3 covers 15 residues. CDR3 bases: TGTGCCACCAGCAGAGATGGACTAGAATACAATGAGCAGTTCTTC. Amino acid sequence: CATSRDGLEYNEQFF.

The V gene is TRBV9, the J gene TRBJ2-7, with TRBD2 identical over 10 bases. Germline V gene sequence: CDR1 SGDLS, CDR2 YYNGEE. V dropped 7 bases and J dropped 3; count of bases not matched to a gene: 10. CDR3 size: 15 residues. This chain's CDR3 is CASQPGASGGYEQYF. The CDR3 DNA reads as TGTGCCAGCCAACCTGGGGCTAGCGGGGGCTACGAGCAGTACTTC.

This clonotype was observed a few times. The chain combines TRBV7-2 with TRBJ2-3, with a tentative D call TRBD2 (5 bases). The CDR3 is 15 residues long. The V and J ends lost 4 bases and 0 bases respectively, with 11 bases between them. Germline CDR1 reads SGHTA; CDR2 reads FQGNSA. The CDR3 DNA follows: TGTGCCAGCAGCTCCCTCGGACTGAGCACAGATACGCAGTATTTT. Translated: CASSSLGLSTDTQYF.

This clonotype occurred many times. The chain uses TRBV7-3 and TRBJ2-3; a weak D match, TRBD2 (5 bases). The CDR3 length is 14 residues. In germline, CDR1 is SGHTA, CDR2 FQGTGA. Deletions cut 1 base from V and 6 bases from J, with 11 bases between. The CDR3 loop reads CASSLNVRGDTQYF. DNA for the CDR3: TGTGCCAGCAGCTTAAATGTTCGAGGGGATACGCAGTATTTT.

This clonotype came up a few times. The chain combines TRBV28 with TRBJ2-7; D gene ambiguous. CDR3 size: 13 residues. Germline V lookup: CDR1 MDHEN, CDR2 SYDVKM. V lost 3 bases to trimming and J lost 2 bases, with 8 bases between them. DNA of the CDR3: TGTGCCAGCAGTTTCCGGACGCCCTACGAGCAGTACTTC. Translating gives CASSFRTPYEQYF.

This clonotype was picked up many times. J is TRBJ2-7 and V is TRBV7-2; TRBD1 agrees at 8 bases. CDR3 length: 14 residues. Germline V lookup: CDR1 SGHTA, CDR2 FQGNSA. V lost 4 bases and J lost 3; bases outside the gene matches: 5. The CDR3 DNA is TGTGCCAGCAGCTCCCGACAGGGGAGCTACGAGCAGTACTTC. Translating gives CASSSRQGSYEQYF.

The J gene is TRBJ1-2, the V gene TRBV27; possibly TRBD1 for D (5 bases). V was cut by 8 bases and J by 6 bases, with 10 bases left in between. CDR1 is MNHEY and CDR2 is SMNVEV in the germline V gene (reference sequence). This CDR3 is 11 amino acids long. CDR3 sequence: CASGTPHGYTF. In DNA, the CDR3 is TGTGCCAGCGGGACCCCCCATGGCTACACCTTC.

The chain links TRBV7-3 to TRBJ2-7, with 7 bases lining up with TRBD2. The V segment lost 5 bases and the J segment 6 bases; nucleotides outside the gene matches: 13. Germline V gene data show CDR1 as SGHTA and CDR2 as FQGTGA. The CDR3 covers 15 residues. CDR3 in DNA: TGTGCCAGCAGCCCTAGCGGTAACCGCGGAGGCGAGCAGTACTTC. It yields the protein CASSPSGNRGGEQYF.

V usage is TRBV29-1 and J usage is TRBJ2-7; 8 positions agree with TRBD2. Unmatched junction bases numbered 10, after V lost 7 bases and J lost 2 bases. This CDR3 has 14 residues. Per the germline V gene, CDR1 is SQVTM and CDR2 is ANQGSEA. CDR3 protein: CSASAGGTAYEQYF. As DNA, the CDR3 is TGCAGCGCCTCCGCGGGGGGAACAGCCTACGAGCAGTACTTC.

This clonotype was counted only a few times. CDR3 sequence reads: CASSLDRGRYNEQFF. Written as DNA, the CDR3 is TGTGCCAGCTCGCTTGACAGGGGGCGTTACAATGAGCAGTTCTTC. The chain links TRBV18 to TRBJ2-1, with 10 bases that match TRBD1. The length of the CDR3 is 15 residues. The ends lost 6 bases at V and 4 bases at J; junction bases unmatched: 6. Germline CDR1 and CDR2: KGHSH and LQKENI.

This clonotype was seen only a few times. The chain employs TRBV5-1 and TRBJ2-7; D is perhaps TRBD1 or TRBD2 (5 bases each). The V and J ends lost 0 bases and 2 bases respectively, with 12 bases between them. CDR1 is SGHRS, CDR2 YFSETQ, per germline. The CDR3 runs to 15 residues. The CDR3 nucleotides are TGCGCCAGCAGCTTGGGAGGGGACGGCCCCTACGAGCAGTACTTC. Residues: CASSLGGDGPYEQYF.

This clonotype was recorded at least ten times. The chain uses TRBV7-2 and TRBJ2-3; D gene uncertain. The CDR3 is 13 residues long. Trimming shortened V by 4 bases and J by 2 bases, and 7 bases separated the two germline ends. The germline V gene has CDR1 SGHTA and CDR2 FQGNSA. CDR3 DNA: TGTGCCAGCAGCTCTCATCCCACAGATACGCAGTATTTT. It translates to CASSSHPTDTQYF.